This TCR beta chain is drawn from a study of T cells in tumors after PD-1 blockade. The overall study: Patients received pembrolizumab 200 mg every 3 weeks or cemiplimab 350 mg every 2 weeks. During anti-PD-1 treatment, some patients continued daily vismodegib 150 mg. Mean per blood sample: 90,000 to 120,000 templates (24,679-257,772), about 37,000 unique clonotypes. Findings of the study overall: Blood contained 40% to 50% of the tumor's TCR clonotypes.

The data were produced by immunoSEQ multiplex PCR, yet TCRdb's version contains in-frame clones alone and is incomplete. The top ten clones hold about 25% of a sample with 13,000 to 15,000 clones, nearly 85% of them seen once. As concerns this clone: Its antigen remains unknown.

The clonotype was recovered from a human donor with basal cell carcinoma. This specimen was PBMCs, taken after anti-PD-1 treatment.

CDR3 protein: CASRRNNGQTNEKLFF. The CDR3 DNA sequence: TGTGCCAGCCGTCGAAACAACGGTCAGACTAATGAAAAACTGTTTTTT. The gene calls are TRBV6-6 and TRBJ1-4, with unresolved D. Germline V gives CDR1 MNHNY, CDR2 SVGAGI (reference sequence). The V end lost 8 bases, the J end lost 2 bases, and 18 bases lay between the germline ends. The CDR3 totals 16 residues.